This T cell receptor (beta chain) was profiled in a study of T cell repertoires in cytomegalovirus infection. The germline gives CDR1 SGHDT, CDR2 YYEEEE. The length of the CDR3 is 15 residues. On this clonotype: Antigen unknown. A read error may explain this, as a much larger clone is one base away.

Whole-study results and caveats: Summed frequency of shared TCR beta families picked out CMV carriers who also had the relevant HLA.

TCRdb itself ran the reads through MiXCR, one entry per CDR3 protein. The data show about 130,000 distinct CDR3 sequences, with 25% to 35% seen just once and 58% held by the top ten. This sequence originates from a human donor in good health (CMV status not recorded). Some clones in this sample may be carry-over from other donors' samples. This chain joins TRBV5-6 and TRBJ1-5, with D uncertain. The source material was CD8+ T cells from cultured PBMCs, sampled from culture after CMV antigen stimulation. CDR3 sequence: CTSSSTGRPNQPQHF. The CDR3 nucleotides are TGTACCAGCAGTTCTACCGGCCGACCCAATCAGCCCCAGCATTTT.